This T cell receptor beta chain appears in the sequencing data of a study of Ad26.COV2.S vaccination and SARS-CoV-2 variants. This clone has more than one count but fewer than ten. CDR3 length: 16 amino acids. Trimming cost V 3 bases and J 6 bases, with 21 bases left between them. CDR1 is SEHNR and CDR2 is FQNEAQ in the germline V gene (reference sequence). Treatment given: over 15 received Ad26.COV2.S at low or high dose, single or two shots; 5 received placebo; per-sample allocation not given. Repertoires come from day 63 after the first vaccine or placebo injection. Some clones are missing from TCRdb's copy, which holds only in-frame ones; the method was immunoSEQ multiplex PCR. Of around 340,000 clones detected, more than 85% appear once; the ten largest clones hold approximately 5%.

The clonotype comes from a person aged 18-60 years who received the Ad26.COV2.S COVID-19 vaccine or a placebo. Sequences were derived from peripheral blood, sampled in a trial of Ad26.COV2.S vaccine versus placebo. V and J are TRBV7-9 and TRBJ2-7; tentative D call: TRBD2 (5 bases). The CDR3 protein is CASSLLGPGIRGEQYF. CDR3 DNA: TGTGCCAGCAGCTTGTTGGGCCCCGGAATACGGGGCGAGCAGTACTTC.